Detailed here is one T cell receptor beta chain. Patients at the Seattle site were enrolled during active infection and followed longitudinally. As originally analysed: Amplification with reference gene primers provided the estimates of nucleated cell counts. Using immunoSEQ multiplex PCR, the repertoire was profiled, and TCRdb retains in-frame clones only, with some absent. V, J and clone size reflect that table, while D and trimming were determined from the DNA. The top ten clones hold around 3% of a sample with roughly 120,000 clones, around 85% of them seen once. The data belong to a study of blood T cell repertoires in COVID-19. As for the study in general: Material from acute and convalescent COVID-19 was sourced from the United States, Italy and Spain. Sources were T cells, B-cell-depleted T cells, or PBMCs; the material itself was cDNA or gDNA.

Looked up from germline, CDR1 is SGHNT and CDR2 is YYREEE (reference sequence). V lost 4 bases and J 3 bases, leaving 7 bases between the germline ends. The CDR3 totals 12 residues. V gene TRBV5-4 combines with J gene TRBJ2-5; D gene uncertain. Sequencing was performed on peripheral blood. The sequence came from a woman of 80 years or more with COVID-19, enrolled during active disease. The chain's CDR3 is CASSRREETQYF. CDR3 coding DNA: TGTGCCAGCAGCCGACGGGAAGAGACCCAGTACTTC.